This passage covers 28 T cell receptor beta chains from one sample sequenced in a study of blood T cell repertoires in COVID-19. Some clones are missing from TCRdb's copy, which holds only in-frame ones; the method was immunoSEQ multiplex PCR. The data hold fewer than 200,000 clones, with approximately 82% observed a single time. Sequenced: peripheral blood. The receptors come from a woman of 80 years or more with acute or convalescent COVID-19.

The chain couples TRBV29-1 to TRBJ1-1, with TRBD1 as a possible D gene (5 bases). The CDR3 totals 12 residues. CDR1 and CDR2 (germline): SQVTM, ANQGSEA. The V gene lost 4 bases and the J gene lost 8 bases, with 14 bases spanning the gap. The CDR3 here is CSVGQPEREAFF. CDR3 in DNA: TGCAGCGTTGGACAGCCAGAAAGGGAAGCTTTCTTT.

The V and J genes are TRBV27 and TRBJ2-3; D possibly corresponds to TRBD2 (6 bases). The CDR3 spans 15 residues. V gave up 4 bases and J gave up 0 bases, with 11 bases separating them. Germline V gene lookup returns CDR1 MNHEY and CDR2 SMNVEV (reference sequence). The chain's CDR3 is CASSSRGVSTDTQYF. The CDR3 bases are TGTGCCAGCAGTTCTCGCGGGGTTAGCACAGATACGCAGTATTTT.

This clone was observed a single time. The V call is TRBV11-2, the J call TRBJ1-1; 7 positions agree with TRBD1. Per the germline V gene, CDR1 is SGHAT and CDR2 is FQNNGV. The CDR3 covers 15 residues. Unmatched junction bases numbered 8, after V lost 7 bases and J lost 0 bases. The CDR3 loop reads CASNPGQVMNTEAFF. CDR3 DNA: TGTGCCAGCAACCCCGGACAGGTGATGAACACTGAAGCTTTCTTT.

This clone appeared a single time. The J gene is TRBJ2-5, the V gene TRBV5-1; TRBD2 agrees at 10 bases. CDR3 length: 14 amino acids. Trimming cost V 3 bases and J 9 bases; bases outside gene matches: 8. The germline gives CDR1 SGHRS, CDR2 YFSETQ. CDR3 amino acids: CASSYPSGSAPQYF. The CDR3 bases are TGCGCCAGCAGCTACCCTAGCGGGAGCGCTCCCCAGTACTTC.

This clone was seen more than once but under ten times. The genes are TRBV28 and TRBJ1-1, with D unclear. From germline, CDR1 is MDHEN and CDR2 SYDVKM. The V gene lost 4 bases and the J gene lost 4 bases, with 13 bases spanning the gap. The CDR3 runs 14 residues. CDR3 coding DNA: TGTGCCAGCAGTTCGGGTCCCGGCGGCACTGAAGCTTTCTTT. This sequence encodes CASSSGPGGTEAFF.

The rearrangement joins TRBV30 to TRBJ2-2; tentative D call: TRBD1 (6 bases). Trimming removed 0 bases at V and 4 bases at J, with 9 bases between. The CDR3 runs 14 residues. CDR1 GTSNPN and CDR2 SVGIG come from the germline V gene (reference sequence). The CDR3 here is CAWSVTGRTGELFF. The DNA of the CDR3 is TGTGCCTGGAGTGTTACAGGGCGCACCGGGGAGCTGTTTTTT.

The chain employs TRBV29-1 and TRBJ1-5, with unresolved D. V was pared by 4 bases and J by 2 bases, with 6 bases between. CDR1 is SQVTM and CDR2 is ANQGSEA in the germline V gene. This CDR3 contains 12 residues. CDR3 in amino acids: CSVVSGNQPQHF. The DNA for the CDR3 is TGCAGCGTTGTCAGTGGCAATCAGCCCCAGCATTTT.

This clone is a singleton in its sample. CDR3 in amino acids: CASSSLGQGQETQYF. DNA for the CDR3: TGCGCCAGCAGCTCATTAGGACAGGGGCAAGAGACCCAGTACTTC. J is TRBJ2-5 and V is TRBV5-1; 9 bases align to TRBD1. With V trimmed by 3 bases and J by 2 bases, 5 bases remained unmatched. The length of the CDR3 is 15 residues. From germline, CDR1 is SGHRS and CDR2 YFSETQ.

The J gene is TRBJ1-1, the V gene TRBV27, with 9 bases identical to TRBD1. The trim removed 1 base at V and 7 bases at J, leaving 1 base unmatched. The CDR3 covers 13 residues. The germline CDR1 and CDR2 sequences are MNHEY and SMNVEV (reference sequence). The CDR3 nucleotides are TGTGCCAGCAGTTTATTGGGACAGGGTGAAGCTTTCTTT. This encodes CASSLLGQGEAFF.

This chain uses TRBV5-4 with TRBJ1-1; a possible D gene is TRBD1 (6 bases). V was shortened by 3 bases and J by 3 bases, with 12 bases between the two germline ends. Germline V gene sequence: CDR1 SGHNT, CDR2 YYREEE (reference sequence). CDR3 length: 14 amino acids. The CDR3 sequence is CASSSQGLHTEAFF. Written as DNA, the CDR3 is TGTGCCAGCAGCTCACAGGGTTTACACACTGAAGCTTTCTTT.

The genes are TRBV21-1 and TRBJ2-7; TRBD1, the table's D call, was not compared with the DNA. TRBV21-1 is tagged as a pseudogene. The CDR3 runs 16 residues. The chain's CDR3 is CASSAGQPQHSYEQYF. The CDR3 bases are TGTGCCAGCAGCGCGGGACAGCCACAACACTCCTACGAGCAGTACTTC.

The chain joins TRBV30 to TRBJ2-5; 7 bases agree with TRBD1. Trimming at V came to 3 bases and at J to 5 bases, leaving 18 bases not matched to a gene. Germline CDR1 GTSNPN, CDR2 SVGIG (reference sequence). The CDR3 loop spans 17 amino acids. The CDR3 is CAWRGVKGARRRETQYF. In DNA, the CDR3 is TGTGCCTGGAGGGGAGTAAAGGGGGCAAGAAGGCGCGAGACCCAGTACTTC.

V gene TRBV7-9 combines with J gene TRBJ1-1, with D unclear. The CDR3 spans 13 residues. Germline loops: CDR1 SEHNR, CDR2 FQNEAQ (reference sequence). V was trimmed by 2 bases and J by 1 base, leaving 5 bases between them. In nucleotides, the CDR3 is TGTGCCAGCAGCTTAACAACGAACACTGAAGCTTTCTTT. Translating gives CASSLTTNTEAFF.

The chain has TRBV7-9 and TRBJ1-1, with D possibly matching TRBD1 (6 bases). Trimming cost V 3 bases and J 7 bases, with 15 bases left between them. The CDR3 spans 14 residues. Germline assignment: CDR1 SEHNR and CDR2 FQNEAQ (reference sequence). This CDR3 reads CASSFSRGQGEAFF. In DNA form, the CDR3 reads TGTGCCAGCAGCTTCAGCAGGGGTCAGGGTGAAGCTTTCTTT.

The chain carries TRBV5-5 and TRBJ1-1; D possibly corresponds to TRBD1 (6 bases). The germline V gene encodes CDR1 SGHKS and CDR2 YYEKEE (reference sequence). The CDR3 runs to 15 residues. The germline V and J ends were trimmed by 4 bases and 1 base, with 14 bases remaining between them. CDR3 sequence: CASSIRGAGNTEAFF. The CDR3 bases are TGTGCCAGCAGCATACGGGGGGCAGGGAACACTGAAGCTTTCTTT.

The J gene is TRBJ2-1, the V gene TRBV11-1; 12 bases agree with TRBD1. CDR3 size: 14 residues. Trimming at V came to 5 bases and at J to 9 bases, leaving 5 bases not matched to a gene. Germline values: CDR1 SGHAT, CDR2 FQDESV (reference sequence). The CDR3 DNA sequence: TGTGCCAGCAGCAAGGGACAGGGGGCGGGTGAGCAGTTCTTC. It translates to CASSKGQGAGEQFF.

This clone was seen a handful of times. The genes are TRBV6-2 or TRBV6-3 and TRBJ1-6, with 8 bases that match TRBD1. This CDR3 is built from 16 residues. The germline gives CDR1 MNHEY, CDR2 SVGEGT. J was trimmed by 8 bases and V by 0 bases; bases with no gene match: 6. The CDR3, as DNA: TGTGCCAGCAGTTACTCGACTCAGGGGGCGTATTCACCCCTCCACTTT. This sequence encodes CASSYSTQGAYSPLHF.

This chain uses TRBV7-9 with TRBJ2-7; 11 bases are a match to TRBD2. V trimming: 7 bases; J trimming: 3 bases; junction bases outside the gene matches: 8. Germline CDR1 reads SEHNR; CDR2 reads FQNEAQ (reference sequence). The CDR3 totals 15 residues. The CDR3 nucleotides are TGTGCCAGCACAAAGCTAGCGGGAGGTCACTACGAGCAGTACTTC. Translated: CASTKLAGGHYEQYF.

The DNA of the CDR3 is TGTGCCAGCAGCCGGACTAGCGGGGCAGAGCAGTACTTC. Amino acid sequence: CASSRTSGAEQYF. V usage is TRBV7-2 and J usage is TRBJ2-7; 12 positions match TRBD2. The J segment lost 7 bases and the V segment lost 5 bases, leaving 3 bases of the junction unmatched. Germline assignment: CDR1 SGHTA and CDR2 FQGNSA. There are 13 residues in the CDR3.

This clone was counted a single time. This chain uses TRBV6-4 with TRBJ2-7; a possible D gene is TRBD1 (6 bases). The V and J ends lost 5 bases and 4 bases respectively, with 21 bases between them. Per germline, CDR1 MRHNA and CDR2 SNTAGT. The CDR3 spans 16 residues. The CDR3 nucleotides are TGTGCCAGCAGTTCTACCCTCCGGGACACCAGATACGAGCAGTACTTC. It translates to CASSSTLRDTRYEQYF.

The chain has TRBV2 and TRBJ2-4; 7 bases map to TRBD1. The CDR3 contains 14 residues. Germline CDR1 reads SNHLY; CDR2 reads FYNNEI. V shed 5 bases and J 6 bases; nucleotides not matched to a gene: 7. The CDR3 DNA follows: TGTGCCAGCAGTCCAACAGGGGTGAGAAACATTCAGTACTTC. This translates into CASSPTGVRNIQYF.

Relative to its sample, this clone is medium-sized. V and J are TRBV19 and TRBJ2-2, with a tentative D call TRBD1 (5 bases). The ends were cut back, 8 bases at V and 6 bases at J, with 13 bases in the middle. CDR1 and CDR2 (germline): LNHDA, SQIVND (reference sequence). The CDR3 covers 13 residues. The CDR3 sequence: CASGNDRSGELFF. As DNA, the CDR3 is TGTGCCAGTGGGAATGACAGATCCGGGGAGCTGTTTTTT.

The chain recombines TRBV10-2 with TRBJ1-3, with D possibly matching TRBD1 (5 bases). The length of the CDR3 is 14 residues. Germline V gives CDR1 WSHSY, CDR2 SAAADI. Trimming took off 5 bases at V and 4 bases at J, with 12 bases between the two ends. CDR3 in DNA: TGCGCCAGCAGTTTAGGAGGGGACGGAAACACCATATATTTT. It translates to CASSLGGDGNTIYF.

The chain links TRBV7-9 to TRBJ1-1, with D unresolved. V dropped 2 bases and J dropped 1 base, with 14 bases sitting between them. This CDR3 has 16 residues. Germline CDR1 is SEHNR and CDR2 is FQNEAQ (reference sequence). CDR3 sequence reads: CASSLSSGMGNTEAFF. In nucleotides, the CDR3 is TGTGCCAGCAGCTTAAGCTCCGGGATGGGGAACACTGAAGCTTTCTTT.

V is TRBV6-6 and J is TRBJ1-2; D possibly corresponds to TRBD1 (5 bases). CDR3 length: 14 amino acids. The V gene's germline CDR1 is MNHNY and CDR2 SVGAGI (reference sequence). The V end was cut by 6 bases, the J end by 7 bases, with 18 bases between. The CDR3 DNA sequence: TGTGCCAGCAGCTCCTCGTCTGGGGCTACTGGCTACACCTTC. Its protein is CASSSSSGATGYTF.

The CDR3 is CASSLATGAGDEQFF. For the CDR3, the DNA is TGCGCCAGCAGCTTGGCGACAGGGGCGGGGGATGAGCAGTTCTTC. This chain connects TRBV5-1 to TRBJ2-1; D possibly corresponds to TRBD1 (8 bases). Germline V gives CDR1 SGHRS, CDR2 YFSETQ. The CDR3 spans 15 residues. V was pared by 0 bases and J by 8 bases, with 15 bases between.

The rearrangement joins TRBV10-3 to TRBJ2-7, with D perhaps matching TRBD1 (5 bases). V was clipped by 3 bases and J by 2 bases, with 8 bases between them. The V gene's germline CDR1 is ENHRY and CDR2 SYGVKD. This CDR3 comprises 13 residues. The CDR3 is CAISEDRTYEQYF. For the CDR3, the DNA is TGTGCCATCAGTGAAGACAGAACCTACGAGCAGTACTTC.

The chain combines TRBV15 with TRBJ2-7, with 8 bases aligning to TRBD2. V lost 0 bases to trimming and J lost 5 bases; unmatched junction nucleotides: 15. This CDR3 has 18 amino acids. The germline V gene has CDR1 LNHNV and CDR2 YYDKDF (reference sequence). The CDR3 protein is CATSRDRLGSGSGHEQYF. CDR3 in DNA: TGTGCCACCAGCAGAGATCGCCTTGGGAGCGGGAGTGGTCACGAGCAGTACTTC. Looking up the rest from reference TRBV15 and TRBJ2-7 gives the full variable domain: DAMVIQNPRYQVTQFGKPVTLSCSQTLNHNVMYWYQQKSSQAPKLLFHYYDKDFNNEADTPDNFQSRRPNTSFCFLDIRSPGLGDTAMYLCATSRDRLGSGSGHEQYFGPGTRLTVT.